This entry lists 18 T cell receptor beta chains sequenced from one sample in a study of blood T cell repertoires in COVID-19. Sequencing used immunoSEQ multiplex PCR; TCRdb keeps in-frame clones, though not all of them. This table holds 250,000 to 350,000 clones, more than 90% found once. The sample consisted of PBMCs or T cells enriched from blood (not recorded which). These receptors all come from a woman aged 25 to 39 who had recovered from COVID-19.

V is TRBV7-2 and J is TRBJ1-2; 9 bases align to TRBD1. V trimming: 5 bases; J trimming: 6 bases; junction bases outside the gene matches: 7. Germline V gene data show CDR1 as SGHTA and CDR2 as FQGNSA. CDR3 length equals 14 residues. This chain's CDR3 is CASSSRQGEDGYTF. As DNA, the CDR3 is TGTGCCAGCAGCAGCCGACAGGGGGAAGATGGCTACACCTTC.

This sequence joins TRBV19 and TRBJ1-4; 8 positions agree with TRBD1. V lost 5 bases to trimming and J lost 3 bases; unmatched junction nucleotides: 5. CDR3 length: 15 amino acids. The germline V gene encodes CDR1 LNHDA and CDR2 SQIVND (reference sequence). CDR3 amino acids: CASSPGGKANEKLFF. CDR3 nucleotide sequence: TGTGCCAGTAGTCCAGGGGGCAAGGCTAATGAAAAACTGTTTTTT.

The CDR3 spells CASSLDRGVRETQYF. The DNA of the CDR3 is TGTGCCAGCAGCCTGGACAGAGGGGTTCGAGAGACCCAGTACTTC. The chain is built from TRBV6-5 and TRBJ2-5, with D perhaps matching TRBD1 (6 bases). Germline V gives CDR1 MNHEY, CDR2 SVGAGI. The CDR3 sequence is 15 residues long. V dropped 6 bases and J dropped 4 bases, with 18 bases sitting between them.

A few counts support this clone. The V gene is TRBV4-1, the J gene TRBJ2-7; weak D call: TRBD2 (5 bases). The germline V gene encodes CDR1 MGHRA and CDR2 YSYEKL. CDR3 size: 15 residues. Trimming removed 5 bases at V and 6 bases at J, with 20 bases between. As DNA, the CDR3 is TGCGCCAGCAGCGGGCCGGGTCGGGGTCGCTCCGAGCAGTACTTC. Amino acid sequence: CASSGPGRGRSEQYF.

V is TRBV13 and J is TRBJ2-1, with 10 nucleotides matching TRBD1. Per the germline V gene, CDR1 is PRHDT and CDR2 is FYEKMQ (reference sequence). The CDR3 runs to 16 residues. The V segment lost 3 bases and the J segment 7 bases; nucleotides outside the gene matches: 9. The CDR3 DNA follows: TGTGCCAGCAGCTTTCTCACCGGGACAGGGGAGAATGAGCAGTTCTTC. It codes for CASSFLTGTGENEQFF. The full variable domain, in which reference TRBV13 and TRBJ2-1 provide the parts outside the CDR3, is AAGVIQSPRHLIKEKRETATLKCYPIPRHDTVYWYQQGPGQDPQFLISFYEKMQSDKGSIPDRFSAQQFSDYHSELNMSSLELGDSALYFCASSFLTGTGENEQFFGPGTRLTVL.

The rearrangement links TRBV19 to TRBJ2-7, with 7 positions matching TRBD1. Germline values: CDR1 LNHDA, CDR2 SQIVND (reference sequence). V was clipped by 5 bases and J by 2 bases; unmatched bases: 9. This CDR3 is 15 amino acids long. The CDR3 DNA is TGTGCCAGTAGTTGGACAGGAAAAAGACCCTACGAGCAGTACTTC. This encodes CASSWTGKRPYEQYF.

This clone appeared once. The V call is TRBV5-6, the J call TRBJ2-7, with D unresolved. The germline gives CDR1 SGHDT, CDR2 YYEEEE. The CDR3 covers 14 residues. The V and J ends lost 2 bases and 0 bases respectively, with 9 bases between them. CDR3 DNA: TGTGCCAGCAGCTTCCGGGTTAGCTCCTACGAGCAGTACTTC. Translating gives CASSFRVSSYEQYF.

The chain is built from TRBV28 and TRBJ1-2; maybe TRBD1 (5 bases). Germline CDR1 reads MDHEN; CDR2 reads SYDVKM. This CDR3 is built from 14 residues. The V end lost 6 bases, the J end lost 2 bases, and 13 bases lay between the germline ends. The CDR3 loop is CASSFEDKNYGYTF. Written as DNA, the CDR3 is TGTGCCAGCAGCTTTGAGGACAAGAACTATGGCTACACCTTC.

J is TRBJ2-3 and V is TRBV3-1 (or the pseudogene TRBV3-2); D is possibly TRBD1 (5 bases). The germline gives CDR1 LGHDT, CDR2 YNNKEL (reference sequence). This CDR3 spans 18 amino acids. Trimming took off 0 bases at V and 8 bases at J, with 24 bases between the two ends. DNA of the CDR3: TGTGCCAGCAGCCAAGATTGGACGCCGACAGTAACTAAGCGTACGCAGTATTTT. This gives the protein CASSQDWTPTVTKRTQYF.

V gene TRBV27 combines with J gene TRBJ2-7; 7 bases fit TRBD1. Germline values: CDR1 MNHEY, CDR2 SMNVEV (reference sequence). CDR3 size: 14 residues. The V segment lost 3 bases and the J segment 5 bases; nucleotides outside the gene matches: 7. CDR3 DNA: TGTGCCAGCAGTTTGCGGACAGGAGGTCACGAGCAGTACTTC. Protein: CASSLRTGGHEQYF.

DNA for the CDR3: TGTGCCAGCAGCGGGGACAGGTATAATGAAAAACTGTTTTTT. Its protein is CASSGDRYNEKLFF. The rearrangement links TRBV5-5 to TRBJ1-4; 8 bases match TRBD1. This CDR3 comprises 14 residues. Germline V gives CDR1 SGHKS, CDR2 YYEKEE (reference sequence). The V segment lost 4 bases and the J segment 4 bases; nucleotides outside the gene matches: 3.

V and J are TRBV4-2 and TRBJ2-3, with 10 bases fitting TRBD2. Per the germline V gene, CDR1 is LGHNA and CDR2 is YNFKEQ. V trimming: 1 base; J trimming: 4 bases; junction bases outside the gene matches: 8. This CDR3 has 17 residues. CDR3 bases: TGTGCCAGCAGCCAAGGAAGTAGCGGGGGGCTGGCAGATACGCAGTATTTT. Its translation is CASSQGSSGGLADTQYF.

This chain connects TRBV7-8 to TRBJ2-3; D not certain. Trimming took off 6 bases at V and 2 bases at J, with 9 bases between the two ends. The CDR3 is made up of 13 amino acids. Germline values: CDR1 SGHVS, CDR2 FQNEAQ. This CDR3 is CASRRSYTDTQYF. DNA for the CDR3: TGTGCCAGCAGGCGTAGCTACACAGATACGCAGTATTTT.

CDR3 region: CASSPTGVLPQETQYF. CDR3 DNA: TGTGCCAGCAGCCCGACTGGCGTGTTGCCCCAAGAGACCCAGTACTTC. The chain uses TRBV7-3 and TRBJ2-5; D remains ambiguous. CDR3 length equals 16 residues. Per germline, CDR1 SGHTA and CDR2 FQGTGA. The V end was cut by 5 bases, the J end by 1 base, with 17 bases between. Complete variable domain (other parts from reference TRBV7-3 and TRBJ2-5): GAGVSQTPSNKVTEKGKYVELRCDPISGHTALYWYRQSLGQGPEFLIYFQGTGAADDSGLPNDRFFAVRPEGSVSTLKIQRTERGDSAVYLCASSPTGVLPQETQYFGPGTRLLVL.

V and J are TRBV7-8 and TRBJ1-2; no definite D call. V was pared by 1 base and J by 0 bases, with 6 bases between. This CDR3 spans 14 amino acids. Germline CDR1 and CDR2: SGHVS and FQNEAQ. CDR3 loop: CASSLGSSNYGYTF. In DNA form, the CDR3 reads TGTGCCAGCAGCTTAGGTTCCTCTAACTATGGCTACACCTTC.

This clone showed up just once. The gene calls are TRBV7-9 and TRBJ2-4; 7 nucleotides match TRBD2. V lost 5 bases, J lost 7 bases, and 8 bases stayed unmatched. The CDR3 runs 14 residues. Germline CDR1 is SEHNR and CDR2 is FQNEAQ (reference sequence). The CDR3 region has the DNA TGTGCCAGCAGCCTACAGACTAGCAGCAACATTCAGTACTTC. Residues: CASSLQTSSNIQYF.

The chain joins TRBV12-3 or TRBV12-4 to TRBJ1-1; a possible D gene is TRBD1 (5 bases). V dropped 2 bases and J dropped 5 bases, with 9 bases sitting between them. There are 13 residues in the CDR3. The CDR3 spells CASSLWGDTEAFF. The CDR3, as DNA: TGTGCCAGCAGTTTATGGGGGGATACTGAAGCTTTCTTT.

The gene calls are TRBV6-5 and TRBJ1-1; tentative D call: TRBD1 (6 bases). With 0 bases removed from V and 9 bases from J, the gap between germline ends came to 8 bases. CDR3 length: 12 amino acids. Germline loops: CDR1 MNHEY, CDR2 SVGAGI. The DNA of the CDR3 is TGTGCCAGCAGTTACTCGACAGGTAAAGCTTTCTTT. As protein: CASSYSTGKAFF.